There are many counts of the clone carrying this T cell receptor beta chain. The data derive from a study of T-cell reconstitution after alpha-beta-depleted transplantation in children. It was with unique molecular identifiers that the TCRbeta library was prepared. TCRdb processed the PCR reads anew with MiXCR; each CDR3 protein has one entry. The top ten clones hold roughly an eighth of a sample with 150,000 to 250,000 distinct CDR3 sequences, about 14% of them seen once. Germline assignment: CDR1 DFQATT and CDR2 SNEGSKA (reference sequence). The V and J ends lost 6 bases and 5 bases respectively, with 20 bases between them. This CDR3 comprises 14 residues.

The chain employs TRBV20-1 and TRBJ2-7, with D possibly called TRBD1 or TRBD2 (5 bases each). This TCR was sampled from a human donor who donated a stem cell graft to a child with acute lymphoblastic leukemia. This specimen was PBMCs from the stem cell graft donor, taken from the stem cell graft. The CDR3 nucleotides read TGCAGTGCAGGGCGACGTGAGGGGTTGGACGAGCAGTACTTC. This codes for CSAGRREGLDEQYF.